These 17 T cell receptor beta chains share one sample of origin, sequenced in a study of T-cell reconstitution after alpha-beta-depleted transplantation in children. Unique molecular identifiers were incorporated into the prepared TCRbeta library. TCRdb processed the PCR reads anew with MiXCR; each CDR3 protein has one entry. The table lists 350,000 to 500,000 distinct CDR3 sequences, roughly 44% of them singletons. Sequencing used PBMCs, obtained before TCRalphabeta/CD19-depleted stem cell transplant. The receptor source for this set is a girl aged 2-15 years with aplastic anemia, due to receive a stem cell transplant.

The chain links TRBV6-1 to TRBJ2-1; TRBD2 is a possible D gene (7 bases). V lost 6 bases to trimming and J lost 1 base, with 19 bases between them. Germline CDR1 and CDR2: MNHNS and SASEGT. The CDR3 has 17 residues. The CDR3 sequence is CASSRRLGGDSYNEQFF. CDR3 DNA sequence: TGTGCCAGCAGCCGTCGACTAGGGGGGGATTCCTACAATGAGCAGTTCTTC.

The DNA for the CDR3 is TGCAGTGCTAGAAAAGACAGCTTGACTGGGGCCAACGTCCTGACTTTC. This sequence encodes CSARKDSLTGANVLTF. V and J are TRBV20-1 and TRBJ2-6; possibly TRBD1 for D (5 bases). The ends were cut back, 2 bases at V and 2 bases at J, with 13 bases in the middle. Germline CDR1 DFQATT, CDR2 SNEGSKA (reference sequence). The CDR3 has 16 amino acids.

In nucleotides, the CDR3 is TGTGCCAGCTCACCCAGGACTAGCGAGGGCAATGAGCAGTTCTTC. It encodes CASSPRTSEGNEQFF. The chain combines TRBV18 with TRBJ2-1; 9 bases map to TRBD2. The CDR3 is 15 residues long. CDR1 is KGHSH, CDR2 LQKENI, per germline. Losses at the gene ends were 3 bases for V and 6 bases for J; bases not matched to a gene: 6.

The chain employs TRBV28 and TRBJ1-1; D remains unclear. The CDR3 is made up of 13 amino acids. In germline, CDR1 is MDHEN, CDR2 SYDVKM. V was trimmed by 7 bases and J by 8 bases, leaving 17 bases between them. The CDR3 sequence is CASTAPYKAEAFF. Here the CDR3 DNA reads TGTGCCAGCACCGCCCCCTATAAGGCCGAAGCTTTCTTT.

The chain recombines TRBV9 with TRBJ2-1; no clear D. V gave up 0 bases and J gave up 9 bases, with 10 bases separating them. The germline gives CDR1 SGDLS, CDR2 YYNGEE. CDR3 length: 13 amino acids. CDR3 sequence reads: CASSVGPEPEQFF. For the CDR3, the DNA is TGTGCCAGCAGCGTAGGCCCGGAACCTGAGCAGTTCTTC.

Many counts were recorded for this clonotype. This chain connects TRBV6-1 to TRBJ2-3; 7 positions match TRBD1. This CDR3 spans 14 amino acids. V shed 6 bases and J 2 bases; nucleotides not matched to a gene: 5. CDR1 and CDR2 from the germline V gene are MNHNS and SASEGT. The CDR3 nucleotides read TGTGCCAGCAGCCGACAGGGCGCCACAGATACGCAGTATTTT. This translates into CASSRQGATDTQYF.

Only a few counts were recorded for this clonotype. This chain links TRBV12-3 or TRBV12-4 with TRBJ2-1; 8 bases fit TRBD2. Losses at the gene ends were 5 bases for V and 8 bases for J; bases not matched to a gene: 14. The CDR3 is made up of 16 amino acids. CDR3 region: CASSTQLAAGLDEQFF. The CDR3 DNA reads TGTGCCAGCAGTACGCAACTAGCGGCCGGATTGGATGAGCAGTTCTTC.

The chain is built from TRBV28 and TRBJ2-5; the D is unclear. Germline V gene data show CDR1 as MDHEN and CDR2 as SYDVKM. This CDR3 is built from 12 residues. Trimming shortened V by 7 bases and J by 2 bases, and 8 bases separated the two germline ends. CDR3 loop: CASNNGQETQYF. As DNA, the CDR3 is TGTGCCAGCAATAACGGACAAGAGACCCAGTACTTC.

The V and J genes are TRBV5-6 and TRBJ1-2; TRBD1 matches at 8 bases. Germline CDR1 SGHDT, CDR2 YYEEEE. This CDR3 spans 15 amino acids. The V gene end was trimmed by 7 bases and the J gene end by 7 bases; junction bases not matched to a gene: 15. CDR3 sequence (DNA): TGTGCCAGCGGAGCTTGGGCACAGGGGGTATTTGGCTACACCTTC. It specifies CASGAWAQGVFGYTF.

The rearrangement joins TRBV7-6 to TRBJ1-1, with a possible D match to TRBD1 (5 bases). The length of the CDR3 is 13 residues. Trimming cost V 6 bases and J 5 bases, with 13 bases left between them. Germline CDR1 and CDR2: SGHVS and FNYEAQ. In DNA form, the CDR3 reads TGTGCCAGCAGTTCGAGGGGATGGACTGAAGCTTTCTTT. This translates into CASSSRGWTEAFF. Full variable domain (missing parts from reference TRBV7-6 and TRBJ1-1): GAGVSQSPRYKVTKRGQDVALRCDPISGHVSLYWYRQALGQGPEFLTYFNYEAQQDKSGLPNDRFSAERPEGSISTLTIQRTEQRDSAMYRCASSSRGWTEAFFGQGTRLTVV.

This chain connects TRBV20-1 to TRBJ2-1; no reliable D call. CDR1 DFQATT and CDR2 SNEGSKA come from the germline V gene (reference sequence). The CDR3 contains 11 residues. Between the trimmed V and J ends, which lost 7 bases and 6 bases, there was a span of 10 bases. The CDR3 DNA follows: TGCAGTGTGCTAGTTTGCAATGAGCAGTTCTTC. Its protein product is CSVLVCNEQFF.

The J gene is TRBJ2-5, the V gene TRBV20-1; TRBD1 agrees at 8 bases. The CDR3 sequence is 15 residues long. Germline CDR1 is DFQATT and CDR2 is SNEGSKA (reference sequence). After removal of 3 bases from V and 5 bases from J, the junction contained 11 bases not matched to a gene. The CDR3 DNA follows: TGCAGTGCTAGGAGGGCAGGGGGCGCCTACGAGACCCAGTACTTC. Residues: CSARRAGGAYETQYF.

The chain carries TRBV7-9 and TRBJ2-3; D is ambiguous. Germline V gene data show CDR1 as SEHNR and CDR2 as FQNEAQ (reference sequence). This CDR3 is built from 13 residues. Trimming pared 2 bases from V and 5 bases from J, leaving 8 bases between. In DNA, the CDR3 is TGTGCCAGCAGCTTAAACCGGGTAGATACGCAGTATTTT. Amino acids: CASSLNRVDTQYF.

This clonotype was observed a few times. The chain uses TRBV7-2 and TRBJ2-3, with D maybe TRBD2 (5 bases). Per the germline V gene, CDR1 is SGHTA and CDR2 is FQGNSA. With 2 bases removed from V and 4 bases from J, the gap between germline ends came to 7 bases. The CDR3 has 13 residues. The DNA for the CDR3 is TGTGCCAGCAGCTTAAGCGGCCCAGATACGCAGTATTTT. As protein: CASSLSGPDTQYF.

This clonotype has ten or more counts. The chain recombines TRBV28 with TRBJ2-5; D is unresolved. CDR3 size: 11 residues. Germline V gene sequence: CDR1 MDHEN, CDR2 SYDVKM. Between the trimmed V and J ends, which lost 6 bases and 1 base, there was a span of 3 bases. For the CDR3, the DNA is TGTGCCAGCAGAACCCAAGAGACCCAGTACTTC. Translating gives CASRTQETQYF.

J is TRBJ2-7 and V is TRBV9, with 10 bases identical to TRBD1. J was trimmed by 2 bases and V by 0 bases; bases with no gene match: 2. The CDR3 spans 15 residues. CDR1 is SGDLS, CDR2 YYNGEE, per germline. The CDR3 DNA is TGTGCCAGCAGCGTAGCCGGGACAGGGGCCTACGAGCAGTACTTC. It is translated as CASSVAGTGAYEQYF. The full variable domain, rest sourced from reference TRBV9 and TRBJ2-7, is DSGVTQTPKHLITATGQRVTLRCSPRSGDLSVYWYQQSLDQGLQFLIQYYNGEERAKGNILERFSAQQFPDLHSELNLSSLELGDSALYFCASSVAGTGAYEQYFGPGTRLTVT.

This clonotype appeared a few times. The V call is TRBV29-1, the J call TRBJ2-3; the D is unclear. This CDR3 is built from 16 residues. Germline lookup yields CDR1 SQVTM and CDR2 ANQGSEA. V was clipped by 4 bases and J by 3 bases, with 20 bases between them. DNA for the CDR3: TGCAGCGTTGCCGATGCTCGTCCGTCCGCGACAGATACGCAGTATTTT. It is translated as CSVADARPSATDTQYF.